The 27 T cell receptor beta chains given below trace back to one sample, sequenced in a study of T cells in Graves' hyperthyroidism and ophthalmopathy. The source material, RNA transcripts, was used to amplify TCR beta CDR3 regions. The TCR CDR3 was amplified in a first-round RT-PCR using the HTBI primer set. TCRdb re-called the multiplex PCR reads with MiXCR, one entry per CDR3 protein. The data hold about 510,000 distinct CDR3 sequences, with about 45% observed a single time. Material for sequencing was peripheral blood or thyroid tissue (not recorded which). The receptor source for this set is an adult woman with Graves' disease, either hyperthyroidism or ophthalmopathy (not recorded which).

Only one count was recorded for this clonotype. A read error may produce the germline difference seen at one junction end. The chain joins TRBV15 to TRBJ2-4; 8 bases match TRBD1. Per germline, CDR1 LNHNV and CDR2 YYDKDF (reference sequence). The CDR3 spans 13 residues. In DNA form, the CDR3 reads TGTGCCACCAGCCGGAGGTCTGGACAGGGCGGCTTCTTC. The encoded protein is CATSRRSGQGGFF.

This clonotype was seen a single time. This chain links TRBV11-2 with TRBJ2-5; unclear D gene. Germline values: CDR1 SGHAT, CDR2 FQNNGV. The CDR3 loop spans 13 amino acids. The ends were cut back, 7 bases at V and 4 bases at J, with 13 bases in the middle. This chain's CDR3 is CASTIWAAETQYF. CDR3 bases: TGTGCCAGCACCATATGGGCGGCAGAGACCCAGTACTTC.

V and J are TRBV5-6 and TRBJ2-5, with D possibly being TRBD1 (5 bases). The CDR3 is 15 residues long. Trimming took 5 bases from V and 4 from J, leaving 18 bases between them. CDR1 is SGHDT and CDR2 is YYEEEE in the germline V gene. The CDR3 region is CASRPQGAVGETQYF. As DNA, the CDR3 is TGTGCCAGCAGACCCCAAGGGGCAGTCGGAGAGACCCAGTACTTC.

The sample holds many counts of this clonotype. The chain links TRBV7-2 to TRBJ1-5; D possibly corresponds to TRBD1 (5 bases). Germline CDR1 is SGHTA and CDR2 is FQGNSA. Deletions cut 5 bases from V and 9 bases from J, with 17 bases between. This CDR3 has 14 amino acids. CDR3 DNA sequence: TGTGCCAGCAGCCCGGGGATATCAAGGGGGCCCCAGCATTTT. Protein: CASSPGISRGPQHF.

This chain links TRBV7-9 with TRBJ2-7; 8 nucleotides match TRBD2. V dropped 5 bases and J dropped 5; count of bases not matched to a gene: 8. Germline V CDR1 and CDR2: SEHNR, FQNEAQ (reference sequence). The CDR3 is 14 amino acids. This chain's CDR3 is CASSHREGLHEQYF. CDR3 nucleotide sequence: TGTGCCAGCAGCCACCGGGAGGGCCTCCACGAGCAGTACTTC.

The chain employs TRBV29-1 and TRBJ2-7; no reliable D call. Trimming stripped 8 bases from V and 1 base from J, with 9 bases between. This CDR3 comprises 11 residues. Germline lookup yields CDR1 SQVTM and CDR2 ANQGSEA. The CDR3: CSLVRSYEQYF. CDR3 DNA sequence: TGCAGCTTGGTGCGTTCCTACGAGCAGTACTTC.

The V gene is TRBV7-9, the J gene TRBJ2-7; possible D gene TRBD1, 5 bases. The V and J ends lost 2 bases and 3 bases respectively, with 17 bases between them. The CDR3 spans 16 residues. Germline CDR1 and CDR2: SEHNR and FQNEAQ (reference sequence). Here the CDR3 reads CASSLHLTVKSYEQYF. CDR3 DNA sequence: TGTGCCAGCAGCTTACACCTGACAGTAAAAAGCTACGAGCAGTACTTC.

This chain's CDR3 is CATSDLSQHF. The CDR3 bases are TGTGCCACCAGTGATTTGTCCCAGCATTTT. The chain employs TRBV24-1 and TRBJ1-5, with D unclear. The CDR3 is 10 amino acids. V lost 0 bases and J 11 bases, leaving 1 base between the germline ends. CDR1 and CDR2 (germline): KGHDR, SFDVKD.

The chain's CDR3 is CASSGTRNSPLHF. CDR3 DNA sequence: TGTGCCAGCAGTGGGACACGGAATTCACCCCTCCACTTT. V usage is TRBV2 and J usage is TRBJ1-6; TRBD1 might be the D (5 bases). The CDR3 is 13 residues long. Germline loops: CDR1 SNHLY, CDR2 FYNNEI. The ends were cut back, 4 bases at V and 7 bases at J, with 8 bases in the middle. Full variable domain (remainder filled in from reference TRBV2 and TRBJ1-6): EPEVTQTPSHQVTQMGQEVILRCVPISNHLYFYWYRQILGQKVEFLVSFYNNEISEKSEIFDDQFSVERPDGSNFTLKIRSTKLEDSAMYFCASSGTRNSPLHFGNGTRLTVT.

Regarding this clonotype: This may come from a read error, since a much larger clone is one base off. The rearrangement joins TRBV11-2 to TRBJ2-7; TRBD1 is a possible D gene (5 bases). This CDR3 comprises 15 residues. In germline, CDR1 is SGHAT, CDR2 FQNNGV. In DNA, the CDR3 is TGTGCCAGCAGCTTTCAGACAGATTTGGTTTACGAGCAGTGCTTC. It encodes CASSFQTDLVYEQCF.

The CDR3 protein is CASSWPGQGKTGANVLTF. CDR3 DNA sequence: TGTGCCAGCAGTTGGCCGGGACAGGGGAAGACTGGGGCCAACGTCCTGACTTTC. The chain links TRBV12-3 or TRBV12-4 to TRBJ2-6; 10 bases line up with TRBD1. V gave up 4 bases and J gave up 2 bases; unmatched junction bases: 8. The CDR3 extends over 18 amino acids.

This clonotype was recorded at least ten times. J is TRBJ1-3 and V is TRBV6-2 or TRBV6-3; the D gene is possibly TRBD1 (5 bases). Trimming shortened V by 5 bases and J by 0 bases, and 11 bases separated the two germline ends. This CDR3 is built from 15 residues. Germline V gene data show CDR1 as MNHEY and CDR2 as SVGEGT. In nucleotides, the CDR3 is TGTGCCAGCAGTGGCGGGGCGAGCTCTGGAAACACCATATATTTT. Translation gives CASSGGASSGNTIYF.

There are a few counts of this clonotype. The chain joins TRBV2 to TRBJ1-4, with D hard to call. Trimming pared 6 bases from V and 2 bases from J, leaving 4 bases between. Germline V gene data show CDR1 as SNHLY and CDR2 as FYNNEI. The CDR3 is 12 residues long. CDR3 in amino acids: CASRGTNEKLFF. DNA of the CDR3: TGTGCCAGCAGGGGGACTAATGAAAAACTGTTTTTT.

This clonotype was counted ten times or more. This chain connects TRBV29-1 to TRBJ1-1, with D uncertain. The V end lost 6 bases, the J end lost 0 bases, and 11 bases lay between the germline ends. The germline CDR1 and CDR2 sequences are SQVTM and ANQGSEA. The CDR3 contains 13 residues. The DNA of the CDR3 is TGCAGCGTGGCGGAACAATTGAACACTGAAGCTTTCTTT. Its translation: CSVAEQLNTEAFF.

This sequence joins TRBV19 and TRBJ2-7; a possible D gene is TRBD1 (5 bases). Germline V gene sequence: CDR1 LNHDA, CDR2 SQIVND (reference sequence). The CDR3 sequence is 14 residues long. Trimming shortened V by 3 bases and J by 5 bases, and 14 bases separated the two germline ends. The CDR3 DNA follows: TGTGCCAGTAGTATGGGCCCAGGGCAAGACGAGCAGTACTTC. It translates to CASSMGPGQDEQYF.

This chain joins TRBV15 and TRBJ1-2; the D gene is possibly TRBD1 (6 bases). Between the trimmed V and J ends, which lost 3 bases and 6 bases, there was a span of 17 bases. Germline V gene sequence: CDR1 LNHNV, CDR2 YYDKDF (reference sequence). There are 15 residues in the CDR3. CDR3 protein: CATSRINTGRDGYTF. For the CDR3, the DNA is TGTGCCACCAGCAGGATCAATACAGGGAGAGATGGCTACACCTTC. The variable domain in full, with the rest retrieved from reference TRBV15 and TRBJ1-2, is DAMVIQNPRYQVTQFGKPVTLSCSQTLNHNVMYWYQQKSSQAPKLLFHYYDKDFNNEADTPDNFQSRRPNTSFCFLDIRSPGLGDTAMYLCATSRINTGRDGYTFGSGTRLTVV.

CDR3 residues: CASTGTGRNEKLFF. CDR3 coding DNA: TGTGCCAGCACCGGGACGGGCCGTAATGAAAAACTGTTTTTT. The genes are TRBV7-9 and TRBJ1-4; possible D gene TRBD1, 5 bases. Germline lookup yields CDR1 SEHNR and CDR2 FQNEAQ (reference sequence). This CDR3 spans 14 amino acids. The V gene lost 7 bases and the J gene lost 4 bases, with 13 bases spanning the gap.

Here the CDR3 reads CASSQLARSYEQYF. The CDR3 DNA is TGCGCCAGCAGCCAATTGGCCAGGTCCTACGAGCAGTACTTC. The rearrangement joins TRBV4-1 to TRBJ2-7; D gene unclear. The CDR3 totals 14 residues. The germline V and J ends were trimmed by 2 bases and 1 base, with 9 bases remaining between them. Germline V lookup: CDR1 MGHRA, CDR2 YSYEKL.

This clonotype has at least ten counts. The CDR3 DNA reads as TGTGCCAGCACCCTCAGCCCTCTCTCTGGAAACACCATATATTTT. Its translation is CASTLSPLSGNTIYF. The chain uses TRBV9 and TRBJ1-3; D remains unclear. CDR1 is SGDLS, CDR2 YYNGEE, per germline. The V end lost 6 bases, the J end lost 0 bases, and 13 bases lay between the germline ends. The CDR3 sequence is 15 residues long.

In the case of this clonotype: Its ends do not fully match the called genes, so a read error is possible. V is TRBV15 and J is TRBJ1-2; tentatively, D is TRBD1 (6 bases). The germline gives CDR1 LNHNV, CDR2 YYDKDF (reference sequence). This CDR3 region has 13 residues. CDR3 protein: CAASSLGHGGHTF. The CDR3 DNA follows: TGTGCCGCCAGCAGCTTAGGGCACGGGGGCCACACCTTC.

This clonotype was found once. The chain is built from TRBV10-3 and TRBJ1-5; TRBD1 agrees at 9 bases. Per the germline V gene, CDR1 is ENHRY and CDR2 is SYGVKD. The CDR3 extends over 15 amino acids. The V and J ends lost 5 bases and 5 bases, in that order; junction bases with no gene match: 7. Here the CDR3 DNA reads TGTGCCATCAGTCAGACAGGGGGGAGGGATCAGCCCCAGCATTTT. Translating it yields CAISQTGGRDQPQHF.

V usage is TRBV15 and J usage is TRBJ1-5, with 9 bases that match TRBD1. CDR3 length: 16 amino acids. Germline V gene data show CDR1 as LNHNV and CDR2 as YYDKDF (reference sequence). V was clipped by 5 bases and J by 4 bases; unmatched bases: 9. CDR3 DNA: TGTGCCACCAGCCCCGGCTTCGGACAGGGGAATCAGCCCCAGCATTTT. The encoded protein is CATSPGFGQGNQPQHF. The whole variable domain, remainder taken from reference TRBV15 and TRBJ1-5, is DAMVIQNPRYQVTQFGKPVTLSCSQTLNHNVMYWYQQKSSQAPKLLFHYYDKDFNNEADTPDNFQSRRPNTSFCFLDIRSPGLGDTAMYLCATSPGFGQGNQPQHFGDGTRLSIL.

Concerning this clonotype: Sequence at one end of the junction differs from germline and may be a read error. This sequence joins TRBV15 and TRBJ1-2; no clear D gene. Per the germline V gene, CDR1 is LNHNV and CDR2 is YYDKDF (reference sequence). This CDR3 is 14 amino acids long. The CDR3 loop reads CATSRGELNYSYTF. The DNA of the CDR3 is TGTGCCACCAGCAGAGGGGAGCTCAACTATAGCTACACCTTC.

This clonotype was counted many times. This chain links TRBV29-1 with TRBJ1-1; unclear D gene. Germline CDR1 reads SQVTM; CDR2 reads ANQGSEA. V was clipped by 1 base and J by 1 base, with 7 bases between them. This CDR3 region has 13 residues. Here the CDR3 reads CSVEVRPNTEAFF. CDR3 bases: TGCAGCGTTGAAGTTCGGCCGAACACTGAAGCTTTCTTT.

This clonotype was seen ten or more times. The chain carries TRBV5-5 and TRBJ1-2; TRBD1 agrees at 9 bases. V gave up 4 bases and J gave up 5 bases; unmatched junction bases: 9. Looked up from germline, CDR1 is SGHKS and CDR2 is YYEKEE (reference sequence). The CDR3 covers 15 residues. The CDR3 sequence is CASSTERQGGYGYTF. The DNA for the CDR3 is TGTGCCAGCAGCACGGAGAGACAGGGGGGATATGGCTACACCTTC. Combining the CDR3 with reference TRBV5-5 and TRBJ1-2 gives the whole variable domain DAGVTQSPTHLIKTRGQQVTLRCSPISGHKSVSWYQQVLGQGPQFIFQYYEKEERGRGNFPDRFSARQFPNYSSELNVNALLLGDSALYLCASSTERQGGYGYTFGSGTRLTVV.

As regards this clonotype: Relative to the germline gene, one junction end is altered; a read error may explain this. The chain carries TRBV7-8 and TRBJ2-7; 7 nucleotides agree with TRBD1. The CDR3 length is 13 residues. CDR1 is SGHVS, CDR2 FQNEAQ, per germline. The CDR3 here is CASSQGTVDEQYF. CDR3 nucleotide sequence: TGCGCCAGCAGCCAGGGGACAGTGGATGAGCAGTACTTC. Filled out from reference TRBV7-8 and TRBJ2-7, the complete variable domain reads GAGVSQSPRYKVAKRGQDVALRCDPISGHVSLFWYQQALGQGPEFLTYFQNEAQLDKSGLPSDRFFAERPEGSVSTLKIQRTQQEDSAVYLCASSQGTVDEQYFGPGTRLTVT.

The chain recombines TRBV25-1 with TRBJ1-1; TRBD1 might be the D (5 bases). CDR3 length: 17 amino acids. Trimming shortened V by 5 bases and J by 0 bases, and 19 bases separated the two germline ends. The germline V gene has CDR1 MGHDK and CDR2 SYGVNS. Here the CDR3 reads CASSLRSIGTVNTEAFF. The CDR3 bases are TGTGCCAGCAGTTTACGTAGCATAGGGACTGTGAACACTGAAGCTTTCTTT.